This T cell receptor beta chain was recorded in a study of cytotoxic CD8 clonotypes in ibrutinib-treated CLL. Turning to the study itself: Response samples came after a median 12 months of treatment, range 6 to 36.

Data came from immunoSEQ multiplex PCR; TCRdb stores just in-frame clones and leaves some out. This table holds over 250,000 clones, roughly three quarters found once. This CDR3 spans 16 amino acids. Germline V lookup: CDR1 SGHRS, CDR2 YFSETQ. V lost 6 bases and J 10 bases, leaving 28 bases between the germline ends. This clone was counted once. The genes are TRBV5-1 and TRBJ1-2; a weak D match, TRBD1 (6 bases). This specimen was PBMCs, taken at disease progression, from a patient treated with ibrutinib. The sequence was collected from a human donor with chronic lymphocytic leukemia. The DNA of the CDR3 is TGCGCCAGCACCCCGAACAGGGCTGAGGGTCTCCAAACCTACACCTTC. This translates into CASTPNRAEGLQTYTF.